The 6 T cell receptor beta chains in this list originate from one sample, sequenced in a study of blood T cell repertoires in COVID-19. The data were produced by immunoSEQ multiplex PCR, yet TCRdb's version contains in-frame clones alone and is incomplete. Among hundreds of thousands of clones listed, more than 75% were seen once. Sequenced input: PBMCs or T cells enriched from blood (not recorded which). The receptor set was obtained from a man aged 55 to 69 who had recovered from COVID-19.

This sequence joins TRBV19 and TRBJ1-5; no clear D. The CDR3 has 15 residues. The germline gives CDR1 LNHDA, CDR2 SQIVND (reference sequence). V dropped 1 base and J dropped 11 bases, with 18 bases sitting between them. CDR3 residues: CASSIGSTVWPAQHF. The DNA for the CDR3 is TGTGCCAGTAGTATAGGAAGCACAGTGTGGCCAGCCCAGCATTTT.

V and J are TRBV6-5 and TRBJ1-5; a weak D match, TRBD1 (5 bases). Germline-derived CDR1 and CDR2 are MNHEY and SVGAGI. This CDR3 is 13 amino acids long. Trimming shortened V by 6 bases and J by 9 bases, and 15 bases separated the two germline ends. CDR3 DNA: TGTGCCAGCAGCGAGGCGGGGCGCGGGCCCCAGCATTTT. Protein: CASSEAGRGPQHF.

The chain links TRBV5-6 to TRBJ2-5; D gene uncertain. Germline V gene data show CDR1 as SGHDT and CDR2 as YYEEEE. The CDR3 covers 15 residues. Trimming pared 7 bases from V and 3 bases from J, leaving 19 bases between. CDR3 sequence (DNA): TGTGCCAGCGAGGAGCTTTCCGGCGGAAAAGAGACCCAGTACTTC. As protein: CASEELSGGKETQYF.

The J gene is TRBJ1-1, the V gene TRBV12-3 or TRBV12-4; the D is unclear. V shed 8 bases and J shed 6 bases, with 16 bases lying between them. This CDR3 spans 13 amino acids. The CDR3, as DNA: TGTGCCAGCTATATGAGAGGGCGGTCTGAAGCTTTCTTT. It is translated as CASYMRGRSEAFF.

The chain carries TRBV12-3 or TRBV12-4 and TRBJ1-2; D is possibly TRBD1 (6 bases). The ends were cut back, 1 base at V and 4 bases at J, with 7 bases in the middle. The CDR3 covers 13 residues. The CDR3 DNA is TGTGCCAGCAGTTTAGGGACAGTCTATGGCTACACCTTC. Its translation is CASSLGTVYGYTF.

The V call is TRBV18, the J call TRBJ2-1; 8 bases align to TRBD1. Germline CDR1 reads KGHSH; CDR2 reads LQKENI. The CDR3 runs 15 residues. After removal of 3 bases from V and 4 bases from J, the junction contained 5 bases not matched to a gene. The chain's CDR3 is CASSPPGQVYNEQFF. The CDR3 region has the DNA TGTGCCAGCTCACCTCCGGGACAGGTTTACAATGAGCAGTTCTTC. Variable domain in full (rest from reference TRBV18 and TRBJ2-1): NAGVMQNPRHLVRRRGQEARLRCSPMKGHSHVYWYRQLPEEGLKFMVYLQKENIIDESGMPKERFSAEFPKEGPSILRIQQVVRGDSAAYFCASSPPGQVYNEQFFGPGTRLTVL.